The T cell receptor (beta chain) described here comes from a study of identical twins. Looked up from germline, CDR1 is MNHNS and CDR2 is SASEGT. CDR3 length: 14 amino acids. V was trimmed by 9 bases and J by 2 bases, leaving 11 bases between them. General observations from the study: Models underestimated how often monozygotic twins shared out-of-frame TCR alpha. Clonotypes of the beta chain that were abundant in cord blood carried fewer insertions (memory repertoires showed none).

Template switching, a step in the protocol, added a universal primer site, and cDNA carried unique molecular identifiers. In TCRdb, the 5' RACE reads were re-called with MiXCR into one record per CDR3 protein. This sample yields about 480,000 distinct CDR3 sequences, of which 14% are seen a single time; about 0.54% belongs to the top ten. This clonotype was picked up a small number of times. The antigen is not known. These records were also assigned to another study, of yellow fever vaccine responses in identical twins. According to that study: Twin vaccine T cell responses reportedly seemed partly convergent, partly personalized.

This clonotype was obtained from a woman under 30 in good health. The chain has TRBV6-1 and TRBJ2-6; weak D call: TRBD2 (6 bases). Sequenced input: CD4+ T cells sorted from blood. CDR3 loop: CASHRETGANVLTF. The DNA of the CDR3 is TGTGCCAGTCACCGGGAGACTGGGGCCAACGTCCTGACTTTC.